This T cell receptor beta chain was sequenced in a study of blood T cell repertoires in COVID-19. About the research overall: The origin of the acute and convalescent COVID-19 samples was the United States, Italy and Spain. The cDNA or gDNA used as material had been derived from T cells, B-cell-depleted T cells, or PBMCs.

Per the study methods: Amplification from reference gene primers served as the basis for estimated nucleated cell counts. Clones were sequenced by immunoSEQ multiplex PCR, and TCRdb holds only the in-frame ones, with some missing. V, J and clone size reflect that table, while D and trimming were determined from the DNA. The repertoire has approximately 270,000 clones, 85% to 90% of them found once; the top ten carry around 1.5%. A single count supports this clone. The CDR3 is made up of 17 amino acids. Trimming cost V 6 bases and J 1 base; bases outside gene matches: 11. CDR1 LGHNT and CDR2 FRNRAP come from the germline V gene.

The chain has TRBV12-5 and TRBJ1-5, with 8 bases lining up with TRBD1. Specimen: peripheral blood. This clonotype was obtained from a man older than 75 with acute or convalescent COVID-19. The CDR3 sequence: CASGQGQGAVSNQPQHF. The DNA for the CDR3 is TGTGCTAGTGGCCAGGGGCAGGGGGCGGTCAGCAATCAGCCCCAGCATTTT.